Below, 30 T cell receptor beta chains from the same sample are listed, as sequenced in a study of CD8 T cells in Susac syndrome (dated by TCRdb to about 2019). Library method: the immunoSEQ multiplex PCR assay. RNA was extracted using the RNeasy kit, and about 0.5 to 1 ug of the RNA was reverse transcribed with random hexamers. In-frame beta chains were kept once TCRdb had trimmed the public reads at Q25 with fastp and called clones with MiXCR. Rows merge per CDR3 protein into single entries with the most common DNA and genes. Counted in this sample were some 150,000 distinct CDR3 sequences; approximately 95% of them appeared once. Of the sample, 0.14% falls within the top ten clones. The sample was CD4+ T cells from PBMCs. These receptors were collected from a human donor with Susac syndrome.

This chain joins TRBV30 and TRBJ1-1; possibly TRBD1 for D (5 bases). The V end was cut by 0 bases, the J end by 4 bases, with 9 bases between. CDR3 length: 13 amino acids. Germline V CDR1 and CDR2: GTSNPN, SVGIG (reference sequence). The DNA for the CDR3 is TGTGCCTGGAGTGTACAGGTGGGCACTGAAGCTTTCTTT. Residues: CAWSVQVGTEAFF.

This chain uses TRBV3-1 with TRBJ2-5; D is uncertain. The V gene lost 0 bases and the J gene lost 4 bases, with 3 bases spanning the gap. There are 12 residues in the CDR3. The germline gives CDR1 LGHDT, CDR2 YNNKEL (reference sequence). CDR3 coding DNA: TGTGCCAGCAGCCAAGAGCGAGAGACCCAGTACTTC. Amino acid sequence: CASSQERETQYF.

The chain recombines TRBV6-4 with TRBJ2-1, with 10 bases lining up with TRBD2. CDR3 length: 15 residues. Germline trimming cut 3 bases from V and 7 bases from J; bases unmatched to any gene: 6. Germline CDR1 reads MRHNA; CDR2 reads SNTAGT. This CDR3 is CASSESSGGSNEQFF. CDR3 nucleotide sequence: TGTGCCAGCAGTGAAAGTAGCGGGGGGTCGAATGAGCAGTTCTTC.

The chain combines TRBV6-5 with TRBJ1-6; TRBD1 might be the D (6 bases). The V gene lost 5 bases and the J gene lost 13 bases, with 9 bases spanning the gap. CDR1 is MNHEY, CDR2 SVGAGI, per germline. The CDR3 has 11 residues. CDR3 DNA: TGTGCCAGCAGTAGCAGGGGTCCCCTCCACTTT. Translated: CASSSRGPLHF.

The V and J genes are TRBV10-3 and TRBJ1-6; D gene uncertain. V lost 8 bases, J lost 7 bases, and 6 bases lay in between. The CDR3 length is 11 residues. CDR1 is ENHRY and CDR2 is SYGVKD in the germline V gene. The CDR3 sequence: CAILANSPLHF. The CDR3 DNA reads TGTGCCATCCTCGCAAATTCACCCCTCCACTTT.

This chain uses TRBV12-3 or TRBV12-4 with TRBJ2-7; 12 bases align to TRBD2. The J segment lost 0 bases and the V segment lost 5 bases, leaving 8 bases of the junction unmatched. The CDR3 spans 17 residues. CDR3 loop: CASSTRTSGRTSYEQYF. The DNA of the CDR3 is TGTGCCAGCAGTACGCGAACTAGCGGGAGGACCTCCTACGAGCAGTACTTC.

This chain connects TRBV7-9 to TRBJ1-1; no clear D. The CDR3 is 13 amino acids. CDR1 is SEHNR, CDR2 FQNEAQ, per germline (reference sequence). V was clipped by 4 bases and J by 4 bases, with 10 bases between them. CDR3 sequence reads: CASSSSGGTEAFF. The CDR3 DNA sequence: TGTGCCAGCAGCTCCTCAGGCGGCACTGAAGCTTTCTTT.

The chain has TRBV6-5 and TRBJ1-1; D may be TRBD1 (5 bases). The ends were cut back, 2 bases at V and 1 base at J, with 11 bases in the middle. Germline-derived CDR1 and CDR2 are MNHEY and SVGAGI. The CDR3 contains 15 residues. Here the CDR3 DNA reads TGTGCCAGCAGTTACAGAAATACAGGGAACACTGAAGCTTTCTTT. Its protein is CASSYRNTGNTEAFF.

The chain links TRBV12-3 or TRBV12-4 to TRBJ2-1, with TRBD2 matching over 13 bases. V lost 5 bases and J lost 6; bases outside the gene matches: 4. The CDR3 consists of 15 residues. CDR3 region: CASSQTSGGFNEQFF. For the CDR3, the DNA is TGTGCCAGCAGTCAGACTAGCGGGGGGTTCAATGAGCAGTTCTTC.

The chain carries TRBV12-3 or TRBV12-4 and TRBJ2-1, with 8 bases aligning to TRBD1. Trimming cost V 1 base and J 6 bases; bases outside gene matches: 5. This CDR3 has 15 amino acids. CDR3 loop: CASSLGEDRANEQFF. The DNA for the CDR3 is TGTGCCAGCAGTTTAGGGGAGGACAGGGCCAATGAGCAGTTCTTC.

This chain uses TRBV9 with TRBJ2-7; D is ambiguous. V gave up 4 bases and J gave up 3 bases, with 14 bases separating them. Germline loops: CDR1 SGDLS, CDR2 YYNGEE. This CDR3 is built from 14 residues. The CDR3 loop reads CASSPSGSIYEQYF. In DNA, the CDR3 is TGTGCCAGCAGCCCAAGTGGCAGCATCTACGAGCAGTACTTC. Looking up the rest from reference TRBV9 and TRBJ2-7 gives the full variable domain: DSGVTQTPKHLITATGQRVTLRCSPRSGDLSVYWYQQSLDQGLQFLIQYYNGEERAKGNILERFSAQQFPDLHSELNLSSLELGDSALYFCASSPSGSIYEQYFGPGTRLTVT.

The chain recombines TRBV3-1 with TRBJ2-2; D is uncertain. CDR1 and CDR2 from the germline V gene are LGHDT and YNNKEL (reference sequence). The CDR3 extends over 14 amino acids. Trimming shortened V by 1 base and J by 5 bases, and 8 bases separated the two germline ends. The CDR3, as DNA: TGTGCCAGCAGCCAAGGTGGTACTACCGGGGAGCTGTTTTTT. Translated, it gives CASSQGGTTGELFF. The variable domain in full, with the rest retrieved from reference TRBV3-1 and TRBJ2-2, is DTAVSQTPKYLVTQMGNDKSIKCEQNLGHDTMYWYKQDSKKFLKIMFSYNNKELIINETVPNRFSPKSPDKAHLNLHINSLELGDSAVYFCASSQGGTTGELFFGEGSRLTVL.

V is TRBV7-3 and J is TRBJ1-1; possible D gene TRBD1, 5 bases. Trimming took 1 base from V and 6 from J, leaving 12 bases between them. The CDR3 contains 14 residues. Germline assignment: CDR1 SGHTA and CDR2 FQGTGA. CDR3 in DNA: TGTGCCAGCAGCTTAATTTCAGGGTCGCCTGAAGCTTTCTTT. Translation gives CASSLISGSPEAFF.

The chain couples TRBV12-3 or TRBV12-4 to TRBJ2-3, with a tentative D call TRBD1 (5 bases). The V gene lost 4 bases and the J gene lost 6 bases, with 20 bases spanning the gap. CDR3 length: 16 residues. CDR3: CASSWGLRRAGDTQYF. The CDR3 DNA follows: TGTGCCAGCAGTTGGGGCCTGAGACGGGCCGGGGATACGCAGTATTTT.

The chain couples TRBV20-1 to TRBJ2-1, with 9 bases identical to TRBD2. Germline V gives CDR1 DFQATT, CDR2 SNEGSKA (reference sequence). The V segment lost 1 base and the J segment 0 bases; nucleotides outside the gene matches: 1. The CDR3 contains 15 residues. The CDR3, as DNA: TGCAGTGCTAGAGCAGCGGGGGGCTCCTACAATGAGCAGTTCTTC. It yields the protein CSARAAGGSYNEQFF.

The rearrangement joins TRBV20-1 to TRBJ2-1, with 11 bases lining up with TRBD2. V was pared by 4 bases and J by 6 bases, with 5 bases of the junction left unmatched. CDR1 and CDR2 (germline): DFQATT, SNEGSKA (reference sequence). The CDR3 extends over 14 amino acids. The CDR3 spells CSAISGRALNEQFF. In DNA, the CDR3 is TGCAGTGCTATTAGCGGGAGGGCCCTCAATGAGCAGTTCTTC.

The chain joins TRBV7-2 to TRBJ2-7; TRBD2 aligns across 14 bases. This CDR3 has 18 amino acids. With 5 bases clipped from V and 1 base from J, the junction kept 10 bases outside the gene matches. Germline CDR1 reads SGHTA; CDR2 reads FQGNSA. Written as DNA, the CDR3 is TGTGCCAGCAGCCCCTGGACTAGCGGGAGGACTCTTTCCTACGAGCAGTACTTC. It codes for CASSPWTSGRTLSYEQYF.

The chain uses TRBV29-1 and TRBJ1-1, with 8 nucleotides matching TRBD1. The V gene's germline CDR1 is SQVTM and CDR2 ANQGSEA. This CDR3 contains 13 residues. V dropped 7 bases and J dropped 4; count of bases not matched to a gene: 8. The chain's CDR3 is CSASTGVRTEAFF. For the CDR3, the DNA is TGCAGCGCTTCGACAGGGGTGCGCACTGAAGCTTTCTTT.

The chain is built from TRBV15 and TRBJ2-1, with TRBD1 matching over 12 bases. Germline assignment: CDR1 LNHNV and CDR2 YYDKDF (reference sequence). The V and J ends lost 0 bases and 9 bases, in that order; junction bases with no gene match: 3. The length of the CDR3 is 15 residues. CDR3 sequence: CATSREGTGGFEQFF. The CDR3 DNA reads as TGTGCCACCAGCAGAGAGGGGACAGGGGGCTTTGAGCAGTTCTTC. Full variable domain (remainder filled in from reference TRBV15 and TRBJ2-1): DAMVIQNPRYQVTQFGKPVTLSCSQTLNHNVMYWYQQKSSQAPKLLFHYYDKDFNNEADTPDNFQSRRPNTSFCFLDIRSPGLGDTAMYLCATSREGTGGFEQFFGPGTRLTVL.

The chain is built from TRBV12-3 or TRBV12-4 and TRBJ1-1; D ambiguous. V was cut by 6 bases and J by 5 bases, with 13 bases left in between. The CDR3 contains 13 residues. The CDR3 is CASRKWEQTEAFF. Written as DNA, the CDR3 is TGTGCCAGCAGAAAGTGGGAGCAAACTGAAGCTTTCTTT.

The rearrangement uses TRBV4-1 and TRBJ2-3; D ambiguous. Germline V gene sequence: CDR1 MGHRA, CDR2 YSYEKL. V gave up 3 bases and J gave up 2 bases, with 12 bases separating them. CDR3 length equals 15 residues. This CDR3 is CASSHTKLATDTQYF. The CDR3 nucleotides read TGCGCCAGCAGCCACACCAAGCTGGCCACAGATACGCAGTATTTT.

The chain uses TRBV12-3 or TRBV12-4 and TRBJ2-5; 9 bases agree with TRBD1. This CDR3 region has 14 residues. Trimming took 1 base from V and 5 from J; bases not matched to a gene: 2. CDR3 region: CASSLDRGLETQYF. The DNA of the CDR3 is TGTGCCAGCAGTTTAGACAGGGGGCTGGAGACCCAGTACTTC.

The chain links TRBV20-1 to TRBJ2-7; 8 nucleotides agree with TRBD2. The CDR3 length is 13 residues. V lost 0 bases and J lost 9; bases outside the gene matches: 7. The germline V gene encodes CDR1 DFQATT and CDR2 SNEGSKA (reference sequence). This CDR3 is CSARDGRREAQYF. CDR3 DNA: TGCAGTGCTAGAGATGGGAGGCGGGAGGCGCAGTACTTC.

This clonotype was detected only a few times. The chain combines TRBV30 with TRBJ1-5; 9 bases line up with TRBD1. From germline, CDR1 is GTSNPN and CDR2 SVGIG (reference sequence). This CDR3 spans 15 amino acids. V shed 4 bases, J shed 5 bases, and the junction held 9 bases outside the gene matches. This CDR3 is CAWTTGQGIDQPQHF. The DNA for the CDR3 is TGTGCCTGGACCACCGGACAGGGGATCGATCAGCCCCAGCATTTT.

CDR3 amino acids: CATSRDLSSYGYTF. The CDR3 DNA follows: TGTGCCACCAGCAGAGATCTTAGCAGCTATGGCTACACCTTC. The V gene is TRBV15, the J gene TRBJ1-2; D ambiguous. The ends were cut back, 0 bases at V and 4 bases at J, with 9 bases in the middle. Germline-derived CDR1 and CDR2 are LNHNV and YYDKDF (reference sequence). This CDR3 comprises 14 residues.

The chain joins TRBV29-1 to TRBJ2-5; D is undetermined. This CDR3 has 13 amino acids. Per the germline V gene, CDR1 is SQVTM and CDR2 is ANQGSEA. V was clipped by 4 bases and J by 7 bases, with 16 bases between them. The CDR3: CSVAPAVMGTQYF. In DNA form, the CDR3 reads TGCAGCGTTGCCCCGGCGGTGATGGGGACCCAGTACTTC.

The chain uses TRBV20-1 and TRBJ2-3; 10 positions match TRBD2. Germline CDR1 DFQATT, CDR2 SNEGSKA (reference sequence). This CDR3 region has 13 residues. J was trimmed by 5 bases and V by 6 bases; bases with no gene match: 5. The chain's CDR3 is CSASGGAVDTQYF. The CDR3 nucleotides read TGCAGTGCGAGCGGGGGGGCCGTAGATACGCAGTATTTT.

The rearrangement uses TRBV4-1 and TRBJ2-5; D unclear. The CDR3 contains 15 residues. Germline V lookup: CDR1 MGHRA, CDR2 YSYEKL. Trimming removed 1 base from V and 2 bases from J, with 11 bases in between. The CDR3 coding sequence is TGCGCCAGCAGCCAAGTCGGCACCAAGCAAGAGACCCAGTACTTC. Its protein is CASSQVGTKQETQYF.

The chain is built from TRBV5-1 and TRBJ2-1; 7 positions match TRBD2. Trimming at V came to 2 bases and at J to 9 bases, leaving 8 bases not matched to a gene. Germline loops: CDR1 SGHRS, CDR2 YFSETQ. This CDR3 comprises 14 residues. DNA for the CDR3: TGCGCCAGCAGCTTATCGGGACTAACGAGTGAGCAGTTCTTC. Amino acids: CASSLSGLTSEQFF. The full variable domain, completed using reference TRBV5-1 and TRBJ2-1, is KAGVTQTPRYLIKTRGQQVTLSCSPISGHRSVSWYQQTPGQGLQFLFEYFSETQRNKGNFPGRFSGRQFSNSRSEMNVSTLELGDSALYLCASSLSGLTSEQFFGPGTRLTVL.

The gene calls are TRBV3-1 and TRBJ1-1; tentative D call: TRBD1 (5 bases). The V end was cut by 3 bases, the J end by 4 bases, with 12 bases between. This CDR3 comprises 14 residues. Germline-derived CDR1 and CDR2 are LGHDT and YNNKEL (reference sequence). CDR3 region: CASSQGTMGTEAFF. The DNA for the CDR3 is TGTGCCAGCAGCCAGGGGACGATGGGCACTGAAGCTTTCTTT.